The clone carrying this T cell receptor (beta chain) was counted ten times or more. Specified time point: newly diagnosed GD, antithyroid drugs for less than 3 months. PBMCs were the source of the RNA used for TCR sequencing. The data are from a study of regulatory T cells in long-lasting Graves disease. The authors built TCR beta libraries using iRepertoire HTBI primers and Arm-PCR of CDR3 regions. TCRdb fed the multiplex PCR reads into MiXCR, producing one record per CDR3 protein. The profile covers approximately 300,000 distinct CDR3 sequences, with under 20% appearing a single time and more than 30% taken by the ten largest. The CDR3 loop spans 13 amino acids. Germline loops: CDR1 SGHRS, CDR2 YFSETQ. V shed 0 bases and J shed 7 bases, with 11 bases lying between them.

The origin of this receptor is a female donor with Graves disease. Sequenced material: peripheral blood mononuclear cells (PBMCs), taken at new diagnosis, from a patient treated with antithyroid drugs. The chain employs TRBV5-1 and TRBJ2-7, with D possibly called TRBD1 or TRBD2 (5 bases each). CDR3 protein: CASSLGGEWEQYF. CDR3 sequence (DNA): TGCGCCAGCAGCTTGGGAGGGGAATGGGAGCAGTACTTC.